The T cell receptor (beta chain) under discussion was sequenced for a study of control samples from healthy donors and cancer patients. The table came from immunoSEQ multiplex PCR; TCRdb's copy has only in-frame clones and leaves some out. This sample has approximately 170,000 clones, with about nine tenths found just once. The V gene's germline CDR1 is SGHAT and CDR2 FQNNGV. Trimming took 5 bases from V and 2 from J; bases not matched to a gene: 7. This CDR3 is built from 15 residues. Specimen: blood. This clonotype was sampled from a young woman in good health. The chain is built from TRBV11-2 and TRBJ1-2; 8 nucleotides match TRBD1. The CDR3 DNA reads TGTGCCAGCAGCGGGATAACAGGGGGAAACTATGGCTACACCTTC. Translated, it gives CASSGITGGNYGYTF.